These 23 T cell receptor beta chains share one sample of origin, sequenced in a study of control samples from healthy donors and cancer patients. Assay: immunoSEQ multiplex PCR; the TCRdb copy retains only in-frame clones and omits some. The sample shows about 130,000 clones, 75% to 95% of them seen only once. Source material: blood. The source is a man aged 18 to 30 in good health.

This chain joins TRBV7-9 and TRBJ2-1; 8 bases are a match to TRBD2. Germline CDR1 and CDR2: SEHNR and FQNEAQ (reference sequence). J was trimmed by 2 bases and V by 0 bases; bases with no gene match: 3. CDR3 length equals 16 residues. The CDR3: CASSLATAGAYNEQFF. The CDR3 coding sequence is TGTGCCAGCAGCTTAGCTACAGCGGGGGCCTACAATGAGCAGTTCTTC. The variable domain in full, with the rest retrieved from reference TRBV7-9 and TRBJ2-1, is DTGVSQNPRHKITKRGQNVTFRCDPISEHNRLYWYRQTLGQGPEFLTYFQNEAQLEKSRLLSDRFSAERPKGSFSTLEIQRTEQGDSAMYLCASSLATAGAYNEQFFGPGTRLTVL.

The chain has TRBV10-2 and TRBJ1-3; possible D gene TRBD1, 5 bases. Germline-derived CDR1 and CDR2 are WSHSY and SAAADI. This CDR3 is built from 16 residues. The germline V and J ends were trimmed by 4 bases and 1 base, with 14 bases remaining between them. The CDR3 sequence is CASSGTGTRSGNTIYF. The CDR3 DNA reads TGCGCCAGCAGTGGAACCGGGACCCGTTCTGGAAACACCATATATTTT.

The genes are TRBV6-5 and TRBJ1-2, with 8 bases identical to TRBD1. The CDR3 contains 13 residues. Trimming at V came to 7 bases and at J to 6 bases, leaving 7 bases not matched to a gene. Germline CDR1 reads MNHEY; CDR2 reads SVGAGI. Written as DNA, the CDR3 is TGTGCCAGCATGGGGACAGGTGCCCATGGCTACACCTTC. Amino acid sequence: CASMGTGAHGYTF.

The rearrangement joins TRBV5-8 to TRBJ2-1; D is uncertain. V shed 0 bases and J shed 0 bases, with 7 bases lying between them. CDR1 is SGHTS and CDR2 is YDEGEE in the germline V gene. The CDR3 sequence is 15 residues long. CDR3 DNA: TGTGCCAGCAGCTTGGCCCAGTTCTCCTACAATGAGCAGTTCTTC. As protein: CASSLAQFSYNEQFF.

The sample holds one count of this clone. This same CDR3 is encoded by further DNA sequences in the sample. The chain joins TRBV10-2 to TRBJ1-3; D is uncertain. This CDR3 comprises 15 residues. The V gene lost 0 bases and the J gene lost 1 base, with 7 bases spanning the gap. The V gene's germline CDR1 is WSHSY and CDR2 SAAADI. CDR3 residues: CASSESGSSGNTIYF. Written as DNA, the CDR3 is TGCGCCAGCAGTGAGTCAGGGAGTTCTGGAAACACCATATATTTT.

The chain carries TRBV6-5 and TRBJ1-1; D perhaps matches TRBD1 (6 bases). This CDR3 spans 14 amino acids. Germline CDR1 MNHEY, CDR2 SVGAGI. Trimming removed 0 bases at V and 5 bases at J, with 10 bases between. For the CDR3, the DNA is TGTGCCAGCAGTTACTCGAGTACAGGGACTGAAGCTTTCTTT. The encoded protein is CASSYSSTGTEAFF.

The chain recombines TRBV6-1 with TRBJ1-3, with no clear D. The CDR3 has 17 residues. Germline V gives CDR1 MNHNS, CDR2 SASEGT. Trimming pared 0 bases from V and 0 bases from J, leaving 12 bases between. The CDR3 nucleotides read TGTGCCAGCAGTGAAGCGCTTCTAGCGGTCTCTGGAAACACCATATATTTT. As protein: CASSEALLAVSGNTIYF.

The chain employs TRBV6-5 and TRBJ1-1; 7 bases align to TRBD1. Germline CDR1 reads MNHEY; CDR2 reads SVGAGI. V trimming: 7 bases; J trimming: 0 bases; junction bases outside the gene matches: 2. This CDR3 is built from 13 residues. In DNA form, the CDR3 reads TGTGCCAGCACAGGGACAGTGAACACTGAAGCTTTCTTT. Its protein product is CASTGTVNTEAFF.

This clone has just one count. The same CDR3 also results from other DNA sequences found in this sample. The chain links TRBV6-5 to TRBJ1-4, with D unclear. This CDR3 has 11 residues. V lost 5 bases and J lost 5, with 3 bases in between. CDR1 and CDR2 from the germline V gene are MNHEY and SVGAGI. The CDR3 DNA reads as TGTGCCAGCAGTAAAAATGAAAAACTGTTTTTT. It specifies CASSKNEKLFF.

V usage is TRBV15 and J usage is TRBJ1-6; D gene unclear. CDR3 length: 16 amino acids. Looked up from germline, CDR1 is LNHNV and CDR2 is YYDKDF (reference sequence). Trimming left V 1 base short and J 0 bases short, with 7 bases between. This CDR3 reads CATSRAQSSYNSPLHF. The CDR3 nucleotides read TGTGCCACCAGCAGAGCGCAGAGCTCCTATAATTCACCCCTCCACTTT.

This clone has only a few counts. This chain connects TRBV18 to TRBJ2-1; TRBD1 or TRBD2 may be the D gene (5 bases each). Trimming stripped 0 bases from V and 9 bases from J, with 12 bases between. This CDR3 has 14 amino acids. Per the germline V gene, CDR1 is KGHSH and CDR2 is LQKENI. The CDR3 DNA sequence: TGTGCCAGCTCACCACCGGGGGACGCGGGTGAGCAGTTCTTC. Translated: CASSPPGDAGEQFF.

The chain carries TRBV11-2 and TRBJ2-2, with no clear D. Germline V gives CDR1 SGHAT, CDR2 FQNNGV. Trimming left V 2 bases short and J 5 bases short, with 9 bases between. The CDR3 totals 14 residues. The CDR3 protein is CASSLFKGTGELFF. As DNA, the CDR3 is TGTGCCAGCAGCTTATTTAAGGGTACCGGGGAGCTGTTTTTT.

The chain employs TRBV5-1 and TRBJ2-7; D is undetermined. The CDR3 runs 13 residues. Germline loops: CDR1 SGHRS, CDR2 YFSETQ. V was trimmed by 1 base and J by 3 bases, leaving 8 bases between them. The CDR3 DNA sequence: TGCGCCAGCAGCTTGTCACCCATCTACGAGCAGTACGTC. Translated: CASSLSPIYEQYV.

This rearrangement joins TRBV11-2 to TRBJ2-7, with D perhaps matching TRBD1 or TRBD2 (6 bases each). With 5 bases removed from V and 2 bases from J, the gap between germline ends came to 19 bases. This CDR3 is built from 16 residues. Germline assignment: CDR1 SGHAT and CDR2 FQNNGV. This CDR3 is CASSVLTGRNTYEQYF. For the CDR3, the DNA is TGTGCCAGCAGCGTACTTACAGGGAGGAACACCTACGAGCAGTACTTC.

In its sample, this clone was seen once. The V gene is TRBV11-3, the J gene TRBJ2-2; D call uncertain. The V gene's germline CDR1 is SGHNT and CDR2 YENEEA. The CDR3 is made up of 14 amino acids. V lost 1 base and J 1 base, leaving 4 bases between the germline ends. Here the CDR3 DNA reads TGTGCCAGCAGCTTAGCCTGGAACACCGGGGAGCTGTTTTTT. Translating gives CASSLAWNTGELFF.

In its sample, this clone was seen once. The V gene is TRBV28, the J gene TRBJ1-5; D gene unclear. Trimming stripped 5 bases from V and 7 bases from J, with 21 bases between. From germline, CDR1 is MDHEN and CDR2 SYDVKM. The CDR3 loop spans 16 amino acids. The CDR3 DNA reads as TGTGCCAGCAGTAGGAAATCCGGATATAGTGGGCAGCCCCAGCATTTT. It is translated as CASSRKSGYSGQPQHF. Supplemented by reference TRBV28 and TRBJ1-5, the full variable domain reads DVKVTQSSRYLVKRTGEKVFLECVQDMDHENMFWYRQDPGLGLRLIYFSYDVKMKEKGDIPEGYSVSREKKERFSLILESASTNQTSMYLCASSRKSGYSGQPQHFGDGTRLSIL.

This chain uses TRBV3-1 (or the pseudogene TRBV3-2) with TRBJ2-3, with D perhaps matching TRBD1 or TRBD2 (5 bases each). The CDR3 loop spans 15 amino acids. CDR1 is LGHDT and CDR2 is YNNKEL in the germline V gene (reference sequence). Trimming stripped 1 base from V and 0 bases from J, with 8 bases between. The CDR3 nucleotides are TGTGCCAGCAGCCAAGGGGGGTCTAGCACAGATACGCAGTATTTT. Protein sequence: CASSQGGSSTDTQYF.

The chain combines TRBV3-1 (or the pseudogene TRBV3-2) with TRBJ1-1, with 10 bases fitting TRBD1. V lost 5 bases and J lost 4; bases outside the gene matches: 4. The CDR3 contains 14 residues. From germline, CDR1 is LGHDT and CDR2 YNNKEL (reference sequence). The CDR3 sequence is CASSGRDRGTEAFF. The CDR3 DNA is TGTGCCAGCAGCGGCCGGGACAGGGGCACTGAAGCTTTCTTT.

This clone was detected ten times or more. The chain couples TRBV6-5 to TRBJ1-5, with 7 bases matching TRBD1. J gave up 2 bases and V 8 bases, and 6 bases lay outside the gene matches. Germline V gives CDR1 MNHEY, CDR2 SVGAGI. This CDR3 is built from 14 residues. In DNA form, the CDR3 reads TGTGCCAGCCTCCTAGGACAGGGCAATCAGCCCCAGCATTTT. Its translation: CASLLGQGNQPQHF.

CDR3 DNA sequence: TGCGCCAGCAGCCAAGATTATTCGGGTTACAATGAGCAGTTCTTC. Translation: CASSQDYSGYNEQFF. This chain connects TRBV4-3 to TRBJ2-1; D is unclear. The CDR3 totals 15 residues. CDR1 is LGHNA, CDR2 YSLEER, per germline. The V gene lost 0 bases and the J gene lost 4 bases, with 10 bases spanning the gap.

The rearrangement links TRBV7-9 to TRBJ2-5, with D unresolved. Germline CDR1 and CDR2: SEHNR and FQNEAQ (reference sequence). The length of the CDR3 is 16 residues. V was cut by 0 bases and J by 1 base, with 12 bases left in between. CDR3 nucleotide sequence: TGTGCCAGCAGCTTAGCGAGGCCCCCTTCCCAAGAGACCCAGTACTTC. It specifies CASSLARPPSQETQYF. Looking up the rest from reference TRBV7-9 and TRBJ2-5 gives the full variable domain: DTGVSQNPRHKITKRGQNVTFRCDPISEHNRLYWYRQTLGQGPEFLTYFQNEAQLEKSRLLSDRFSAERPKGSFSTLEIQRTEQGDSAMYLCASSLARPPSQETQYFGPGTRLLVL.

This sequence joins TRBV27 and TRBJ2-3; tentatively, D is TRBD2 (7 bases). Trimming stripped 3 bases from V and 4 bases from J, with 17 bases between. The CDR3 runs 16 residues. Germline lookup yields CDR1 MNHEY and CDR2 SMNVEV (reference sequence). The CDR3 region is CASSFGGRFVPDTQYF. The DNA of the CDR3 is TGTGCCAGCAGTTTCGGGGGGCGCTTTGTCCCAGATACGCAGTATTTT.

This chain connects TRBV11-3 to TRBJ2-4, with D perhaps matching TRBD1 (6 bases). In germline, CDR1 is SGHNT, CDR2 YENEEA. The CDR3 has 17 amino acids. V shed 0 bases and J shed 3 bases, with 15 bases lying between them. The CDR3 sequence is CASSLDRLEGGKNIQYF. DNA of the CDR3: TGTGCCAGCAGCTTAGATCGGTTAGAAGGGGGCAAAAACATTCAGTACTTC. Drawing the rest from reference TRBV11-3 and TRBJ2-4, the complete variable domain is EAGVVQSPRYKIIEKKQPVAFWCNPISGHNTLYWYLQNLGQGPELLIRYENEEAVDDSQLPKDRFSAERLKGVDSTLKIQPAELGDSAVYLCASSLDRLEGGKNIQYFGAGTRLSVL.